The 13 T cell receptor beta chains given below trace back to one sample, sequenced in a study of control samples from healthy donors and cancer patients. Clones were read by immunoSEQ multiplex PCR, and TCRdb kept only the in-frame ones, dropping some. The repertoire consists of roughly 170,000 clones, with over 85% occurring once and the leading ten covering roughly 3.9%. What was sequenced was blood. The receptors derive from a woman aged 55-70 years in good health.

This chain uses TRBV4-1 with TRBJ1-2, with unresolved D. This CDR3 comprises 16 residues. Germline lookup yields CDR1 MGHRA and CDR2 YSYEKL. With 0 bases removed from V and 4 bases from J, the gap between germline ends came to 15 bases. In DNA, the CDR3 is TGCGCCAGCAGCCAAGAGGTAGACCGATCTGGCTATGGCTACACCTTC. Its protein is CASSQEVDRSGYGYTF.

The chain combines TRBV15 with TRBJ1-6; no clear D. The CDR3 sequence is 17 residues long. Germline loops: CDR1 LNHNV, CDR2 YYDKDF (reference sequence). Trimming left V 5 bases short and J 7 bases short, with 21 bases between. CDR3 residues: CATSPTKVFERNSPLHF. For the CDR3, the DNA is TGTGCCACCAGCCCTACGAAAGTTTTCGAAAGAAATTCACCCCTCCACTTT.

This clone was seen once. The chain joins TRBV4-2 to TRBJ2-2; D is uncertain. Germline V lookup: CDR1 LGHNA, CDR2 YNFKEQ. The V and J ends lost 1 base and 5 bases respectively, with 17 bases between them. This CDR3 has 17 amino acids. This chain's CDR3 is CASSQGFYGYGTGELFF. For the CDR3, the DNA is TGTGCCAGCAGCCAAGGTTTTTACGGCTACGGGACCGGGGAGCTGTTTTTT.

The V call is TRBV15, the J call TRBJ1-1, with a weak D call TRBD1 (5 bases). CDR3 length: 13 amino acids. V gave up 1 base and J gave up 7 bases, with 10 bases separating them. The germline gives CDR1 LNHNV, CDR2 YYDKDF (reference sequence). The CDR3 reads CATSRGQRNEAFF. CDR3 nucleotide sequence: TGTGCCACCAGCAGAGGACAGCGAAATGAAGCTTTCTTT.

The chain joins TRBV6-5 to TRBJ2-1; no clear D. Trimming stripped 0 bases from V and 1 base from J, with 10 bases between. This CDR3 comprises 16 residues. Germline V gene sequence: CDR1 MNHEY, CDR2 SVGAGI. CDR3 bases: TGTGCCAGCAGTTACTCCCTACTCAGTTCCTACAATGAGCAGTTCTTC. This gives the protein CASSYSLLSSYNEQFF.

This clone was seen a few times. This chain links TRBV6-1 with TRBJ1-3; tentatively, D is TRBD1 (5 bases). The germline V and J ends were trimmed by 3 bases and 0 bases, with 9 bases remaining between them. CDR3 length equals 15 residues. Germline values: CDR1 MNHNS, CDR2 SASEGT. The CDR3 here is CASSEGLHSGNTIYF. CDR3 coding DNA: TGTGCCAGCAGTGAGGGACTCCACTCTGGAAACACCATATATTTT.

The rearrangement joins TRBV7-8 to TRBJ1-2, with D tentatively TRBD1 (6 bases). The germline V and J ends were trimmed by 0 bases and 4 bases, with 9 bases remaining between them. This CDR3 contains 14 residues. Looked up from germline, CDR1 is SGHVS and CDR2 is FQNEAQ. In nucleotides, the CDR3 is TGTGCCAGCAGCTTAGCACGACAGGCCTATGGCTACACCTTC. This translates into CASSLARQAYGYTF.

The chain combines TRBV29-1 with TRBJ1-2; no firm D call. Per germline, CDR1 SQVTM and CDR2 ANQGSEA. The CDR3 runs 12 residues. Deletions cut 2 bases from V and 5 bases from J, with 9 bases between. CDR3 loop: CSVETALYGYTF. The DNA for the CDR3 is TGCAGCGTTGAAACAGCCCTATATGGCTACACCTTC.

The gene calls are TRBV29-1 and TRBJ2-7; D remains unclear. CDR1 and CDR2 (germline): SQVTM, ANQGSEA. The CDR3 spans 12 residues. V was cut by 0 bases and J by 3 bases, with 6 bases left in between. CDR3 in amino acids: CSVEDPDYEQYF. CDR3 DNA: TGCAGCGTTGAAGATCCAGACTACGAGCAGTACTTC.

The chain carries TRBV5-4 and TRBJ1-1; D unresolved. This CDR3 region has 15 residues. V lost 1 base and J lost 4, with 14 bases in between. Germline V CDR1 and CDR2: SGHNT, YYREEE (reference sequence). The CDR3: CASSLLRGESTEAFF. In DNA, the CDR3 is TGTGCCAGCAGCTTGCTTCGGGGAGAGAGCACTGAAGCTTTCTTT.

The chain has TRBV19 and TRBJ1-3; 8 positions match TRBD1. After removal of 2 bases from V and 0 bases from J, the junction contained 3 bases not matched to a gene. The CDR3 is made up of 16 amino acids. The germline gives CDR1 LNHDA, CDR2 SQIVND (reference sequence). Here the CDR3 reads CASSIRTGNSGNTIYF. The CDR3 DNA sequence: TGTGCCAGTAGTATAAGGACAGGGAACTCTGGAAACACCATATATTTT. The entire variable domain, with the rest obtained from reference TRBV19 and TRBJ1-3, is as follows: DGGITQSPKYLFRKEGQNVTLSCEQNLNHDAMYWYRQDPGQGLRLIYYSQIVNDFQKGDIAEGYSVSREKKESFPLTVTSAQKNPTAFYLCASSIRTGNSGNTIYFGEGSWLTVV.

The CDR3 loop reads CASSQVGGFSYEQYF. The CDR3 nucleotides are TGCGCCAGCAGCCAAGTGGGGGGTTTTAGCTACGAGCAGTACTTC. This chain connects TRBV4-1 to TRBJ2-7, with a tentative D call TRBD2 (6 bases). The CDR3 is 15 amino acids. From germline, CDR1 is MGHRA and CDR2 YSYEKL. Trimming took 1 base from V and 3 from J, leaving 13 bases between them.

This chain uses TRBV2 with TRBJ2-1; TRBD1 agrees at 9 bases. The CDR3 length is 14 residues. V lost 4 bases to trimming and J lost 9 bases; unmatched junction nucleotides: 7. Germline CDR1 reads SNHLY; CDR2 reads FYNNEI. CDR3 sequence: CASSVGQGIFEQFF. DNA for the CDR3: TGTGCCAGCAGTGTGGGACAGGGAATATTTGAGCAGTTCTTC.